The present TCR beta chain was sequenced within a study of CD8 T cells in Susac syndrome (dated by TCRdb to 2018 to 2020). Context from the whole study: Of the Susac syndrome patients who were sequenced, under 10 were in clinical remission while roughly six had clinically active disease. At the time of blood withdrawal, Susac syndrome patients were either therapy-naive, taking corticosteroids (with some also receiving IVIg), or on IVIg alone. Whether CD8+ T cell activation and differentiation in Susac syndrome was antigen driven was tested using repertoire sequencing. The clonality of the CD8+ T cell repertoire was compared across approximately 12 healthy donors, roughly 14 Susac syndrome patients and under 19 multiple sclerosis patients.

Findings and caveats that apply to the study as a whole: Sixteen Susac-specific public clones were identified in the total CD8+ repertoire, and roughly five Susac-specific public clones were identified in the CD8+ TEMRA repertoire. Clonal expansion was observed in Susac syndrome CD8+ repertoires, with the highest expansion in CD8+ TEMRA cells and greater expansion in clinically active than in remitting patients. The number of individuals in the TCR sequencing and HLA analysis was recognized as being relatively small.

Peripheral blood CD8+ and CD4+ T cells from healthy donors, Susac syndrome patients and multiple sclerosis patients were profiled by high-throughput TCR beta sequencing. Recently defined diagnostic criteria for definite or probable disease were met by the Susac syndrome patients. Bulk CD8+ and CD4+ T cells were purified by magnetic negative isolation, while CD8+ TEMRA cells were enriched using FACS. Blood was collected in EDTA tubes and processed within 24 hours, with PBMCs isolated through density gradient centrifugation. PBMCs intended for TCR sequencing were frozen in liquid nitrogen and were later thawed in a 37 degrees C water bath. The sorted or isolated CD4+, CD8+ and CD8+ TEMRA cells had a purity of 90% or higher. RNA was extracted with the RNeasy kit and about 0.5 to 1 ug was reverse transcribed using random hexamers. TCR beta CDR3 regions were amplified with the immunoSEQ multiplex PCR assay covering 54 Vbeta and 13 Jbeta segments. PCR amplification bias was corrected using a synthetic template baseline for primer optimization and computational correction. The authors processed their data as follows. Reads were annotated to V, D and J genes according to IMGT and were analyzed with immunoSEQ Analyzer, with only productive sequences retained. Clonality was computed as one minus Shannon entropy normalized by log2 of the number of productive unique sequences. Public and private clones were assessed among the 100 most prevalent clones of each patient and control. A clone was defined as Susac-specific if it was absent from the healthy and MS cohorts, from some 1,100 published viral clones and from other ImmuneACCESS disease sequences. TCRdb reprocessing: public reads trimmed at Q25 with fastp, clones called with MiXCR, in-frame beta chains kept. Rows merge per CDR3 protein into single entries with the most common DNA and genes. The V and J calls follow TCRdb's processing rather than the paper's. The sample yields about 82,000 distinct CDR3 sequences; approximately 96% were counted once. The ten largest make up 0.55% to 0.75% of the sample.

With respect to this clonotype: Its antigen is still unknown. Base-call qualities are not available, and no considerably larger clone is one nucleotide away.

The CDR3 sequence holds 13 residues, the cysteine and phenylalanine included. The kept DNA is CDR3 alone, 39 bases in frame from the first base. V loses 0 bases, J loses 4 bases, and the germline ends lie 4 bases apart. CDR1 and CDR2, per the germline V gene, are SGHVS and FNYEAQ. Here the chain combines TRBV7-6 and TRBJ2-1; the D gene remains uncertain. Source material: CD8+ T cells from PBMCs. This receptor was taken from a human donor with Susac syndrome. The sequence in DNA is TGTGCCAGCAGCTTAGCCGAATACAATGAGCAGTTCTTC. This encodes CASSLAEYNEQFF.